The clone carrying this TCR beta chain was found a few times. Assay: immunoSEQ multiplex PCR; the TCRdb copy retains only in-frame clones and omits some. The data show approximately 340,000 clones, 80% to 95% seen once. The data originate from a study of blood T cell repertoires in COVID-19. The CDR3 length is 13 residues. Trimming left V 6 bases short and J 3 bases short, with 9 bases between. Germline V lookup: CDR1 MNHEY, CDR2 SVGAGI. V and J are TRBV6-5 and TRBJ1-5; D unclear. The specimen was PBMCs or T cells enriched from blood (not recorded which). This clonotype originated in a woman aged 40 to 49 who had been exposed to COVID-19. The CDR3 region is CASSGNLNQPQHF. Written as DNA, the CDR3 is TGTGCCAGCAGCGGGAACCTCAATCAGCCCCAGCATTTT.